The clone carrying this T cell receptor (beta chain) has at least ten counts. Its antigen remains unknown. Unique molecular identifier tags were affixed to discrete cDNA molecules. TCRdb used MiXCR to reprocess the 5' RACE reads, holding one entry per CDR3 protein. The sample lists tens of thousands of distinct CDR3 sequences; more than 5.5% were seen once. This record comes from a study of early T cells in non-severe SARS-CoV-2 infection. In the study overall: Bulk RNA taken from unsorted whole blood was sequenced, leaving chains unpaired.

Study results and limitations: There was a bias toward anti-spike CD8 responses in VDJdb matching, which missed private and CD4 specificities.

The sample comprised whole blood. This TCR came from an adult who was a healthcare worker with PCR-confirmed SARS-CoV-2 infection or an uninfected control (not recorded which).

The CDR3: CSVDSGSSYEQYF. As DNA, the CDR3 is TGCAGCGTTGATTCCGGGTCCTCCTACGAGCAGTACTTC. This sequence joins TRBV29-1 and TRBJ2-7; D unresolved. The CDR3 runs to 13 residues. The germline gives CDR1 SQVTM, CDR2 ANQGSEA. With 3 bases removed from V and 0 bases from J, the gap between germline ends came to 9 bases.